One sample yielded the 9 T cell receptor beta chains listed below, sequenced in a study of metastatic and nonmetastatic thyroid tumors. There were no patients who had received any treatment before thyroid surgery. MiXCR reprocessed the PCR reads for TCRdb. This sample has nearly 25,000 clones; 13% occur once, and the top ten carry around an eighth. The sequencing sample was made of blood. The source of these receptors is a female donor with papillary thyroid cancer or a benign thyroid nodule (not recorded which). Some clones in this sample may be carry-over from other donors' samples.

This clone was counted at least ten times. This chain joins TRBV19 and TRBJ1-2; D perhaps matches TRBD1 (6 bases). CDR3 length: 13 amino acids. Trimming pared 6 bases from V and 4 bases from J, leaving 12 bases between. Per the germline V gene, CDR1 is LNHDA and CDR2 is SQIVND (reference sequence). CDR3 protein: CASRLTGSYGYTF. CDR3 sequence (DNA): TGTGCCAGTAGACTGACAGGCTCCTATGGCTACACCTTC.

A few counts support this clone. This chain uses TRBV27 with TRBJ2-7; D not certain. This CDR3 contains 12 residues. Germline V gene lookup returns CDR1 MNHEY and CDR2 SMNVEV (reference sequence). Trimming left V 3 bases short and J 6 bases short, with 9 bases between. The CDR3 DNA sequence: TGTGCCAGCAGTTTTTATGGGTCCGAGCAGTACTTC. Protein: CASSFYGSEQYF.

This clone was seen many times. This sequence joins TRBV28 and TRBJ2-1; 7 bases fit TRBD1. Germline V gives CDR1 MDHEN, CDR2 SYDVKM. Trimming took 5 bases from V and 12 from J; bases not matched to a gene: 22. The CDR3 runs to 17 residues. The chain's CDR3 is CASSTPRRGGEGLAQFF. Here the CDR3 DNA reads TGTGCCAGCAGTACCCCAAGACGAGGGGGCGAGGGATTGGCGCAGTTCTTC.

This clone was seen many times. V and J are TRBV10-3 and TRBJ1-4; no clear D gene. The germline V and J ends were trimmed by 11 bases and 0 bases, with 10 bases remaining between them. Germline V lookup: CDR1 ENHRY, CDR2 SYGVKD. This CDR3 is built from 13 residues. The CDR3 loop reads CAVRSATNEKLFF. The CDR3 DNA reads TGTGCCGTCCGGTCTGCAACTAATGAAAAACTGTTTTTT.

This clone occurred many times. The chain recombines TRBV7-9 with TRBJ2-5; no clear D. The CDR3 totals 15 residues. Germline CDR1 is SEHNR and CDR2 is FQNEAQ (reference sequence). V was clipped by 3 bases and J by 2 bases, with 13 bases between them. For the CDR3, the DNA is TGTGCCAGCAGCTTGGGTGTCTTATTTCAAGAGACCCAGTACTTC. Translated, it gives CASSLGVLFQETQYF.

The chain links TRBV11-2 to TRBJ2-3; weak D call: TRBD2 (5 bases). Germline V lookup: CDR1 SGHAT, CDR2 FQNNGV. The CDR3 has 15 amino acids. The V end lost 5 bases, the J end lost 7 bases, and 19 bases lay between the germline ends. CDR3 sequence (DNA): TGTGCCAGCAGCCGGACCGGTACTAGGTGTAATACGCAGTATTTT. This encodes CASSRTGTRCNTQYF.

Ten or more counts support this clone. The chain joins TRBV20-1 to TRBJ2-3; no firm D call. Germline values: CDR1 DFQATT, CDR2 SNEGSKA (reference sequence). Deletions cut 4 bases from V and 1 base from J, with 15 bases between. CDR3 length equals 15 residues. The CDR3 reads CSATLLGFGTDTQYF. The CDR3 bases are TGCAGTGCTACCCTCCTAGGATTCGGCACAGATACGCAGTATTTT.

This clone occurred many times. The CDR3 region is CASSQTVSSYNEQFF. For the CDR3, the DNA is TGTGCCAGCAGCCAAACGGTAAGCTCCTACAATGAGCAGTTCTTC. The chain couples TRBV3-1 to TRBJ2-1; unclear D gene. The CDR3 is 15 residues long. Germline lookup yields CDR1 LGHDT and CDR2 YNNKEL (reference sequence). V lost 2 bases, J lost 0 bases, and 8 bases lay in between.

J is TRBJ1-6 and V is TRBV7-6, with 9 bases aligning to TRBD1. Germline CDR1 reads SGHVS; CDR2 reads FNYEAQ. Unmatched junction bases numbered 3, after V lost 5 bases and J lost 7 bases. CDR3 length: 14 amino acids. CDR3 in amino acids: CASSQGQGNSPLHF. CDR3 bases: TGTGCCAGCAGCCAGGGACAGGGAAATTCACCCCTCCACTTT.